A single sample is the source of the 14 T cell receptor beta chains below, sequenced in a study of cytomegalovirus exposure and HLA in healthy donors. Clones were read by immunoSEQ multiplex PCR, and TCRdb kept only the in-frame ones, dropping some. The sample yields about 160,000 clones, 86% seen once. The specimen sequenced was PBMCs. These receptor sequences come from a woman aged 30 to 39 in good health and CMV-seronegative.

The chain recombines TRBV27 with TRBJ2-7, with 7 bases lining up with TRBD2. The ends lost 0 bases at V and 3 bases at J; junction bases unmatched: 11. The CDR3 extends over 17 amino acids. Germline loops: CDR1 MNHEY, CDR2 SMNVEV (reference sequence). Written as DNA, the CDR3 is TGTGCCAGCAGTTTATCGTTCGAATCCCGGGGGGTCTACGAGCAGTACTTC. It encodes CASSLSFESRGVYEQYF.

The J gene is TRBJ2-1, the V gene TRBV6-1, with 15 bases matching TRBD2. This CDR3 contains 16 residues. Germline V gene data show CDR1 as MNHNS and CDR2 as SASEGT. The junction had 5 bases not matched to a gene; V was cut back by 3 bases and J by 8 bases. This CDR3 is CASSEGLAGGFYEQFF. CDR3 coding DNA: TGTGCCAGCAGTGAGGGACTAGCGGGAGGTTTTTATGAGCAGTTCTTC.

The V and J genes are TRBV5-1 and TRBJ1-2; D gene unclear. Germline V gene data show CDR1 as SGHRS and CDR2 as YFSETQ. This CDR3 spans 13 amino acids. Trimming stripped 4 bases from V and 2 bases from J, with 9 bases between. The CDR3 sequence: CASSTAANYGYTF. The CDR3 DNA follows: TGCGCCAGCAGCACAGCTGCAAACTATGGCTACACCTTC.

The gene calls are TRBV5-8 and TRBJ2-5, with 8 bases matching TRBD1. Germline CDR1 is SGHTS and CDR2 is YDEGEE. The CDR3 spans 15 residues. V was pared by 2 bases and J by 3 bases, with 6 bases of the junction left unmatched. CDR3 region: CASSLGTGKEETQYF. CDR3 DNA sequence: TGTGCCAGCAGCTTAGGGACAGGCAAAGAAGAGACCCAGTACTTC.

This clone was counted only a few times. The CDR3 sequence is CASSQDLSYEQYF. The CDR3 DNA sequence: TGCGCCAGCAGCCAAGATTTAAGCTACGAGCAGTACTTC. The genes are TRBV4-3 and TRBJ2-7, with D unclear. Germline values: CDR1 LGHNA, CDR2 YSLEER. The CDR3 loop spans 13 amino acids. With 0 bases removed from V and 3 bases from J, the gap between germline ends came to 6 bases.

The gene calls are TRBV27 and TRBJ2-1; the D is unclear. The CDR3 is 11 residues long. Germline lookup yields CDR1 MNHEY and CDR2 SMNVEV (reference sequence). Trimming took 6 bases from V and 6 from J, leaving 6 bases between them. The CDR3 spells CASSPGNEQFF. The CDR3 coding sequence is TGTGCCAGCAGCCCTGGCAATGAGCAGTTCTTC.

The chain employs TRBV13 and TRBJ2-6; tentatively, D is TRBD1 (6 bases). Trimming removed 0 bases from V and 0 bases from J, with 9 bases in between. The germline V gene encodes CDR1 PRHDT and CDR2 FYEKMQ (reference sequence). The CDR3 is 17 residues long. The CDR3 is CASSLGQGTSGANVLTF. The CDR3 coding sequence is TGTGCCAGCAGCTTAGGACAGGGAACCTCTGGGGCCAACGTCCTGACTTTC. The full variable domain, in which reference TRBV13 and TRBJ2-6 provide the parts outside the CDR3, is AAGVIQSPRHLIKEKRETATLKCYPIPRHDTVYWYQQGPGQDPQFLISFYEKMQSDKGSIPDRFSAQQFSDYHSELNMSSLELGDSALYFCASSLGQGTSGANVLTFGAGSRLTVL.

Comment on this clone: This sample also contains other DNA sequences that code for the same CDR3. The chain links TRBV2 to TRBJ2-3; TRBD2 matches 8 bases. The V gene's germline CDR1 is SNHLY and CDR2 FYNNEI. The CDR3 spans 15 residues. CDR3 nucleotide sequence: TGTGCAGTTCAGGGATTAGCGGGGAGCACAGATACGCAGTATTTT. It is translated as CAVQGLAGSTDTQYF.

The V gene is TRBV13, the J gene TRBJ1-1; no firm D call. The V end was cut by 3 bases, the J end by 1 base, with 12 bases between. The CDR3 consists of 15 residues. The germline V gene has CDR1 PRHDT and CDR2 FYEKMQ (reference sequence). CDR3 region: CASSFVGVGNTEAFF. The CDR3 coding sequence is TGTGCCAGCAGCTTTGTCGGGGTCGGGAACACTGAAGCTTTCTTT.

The genes are TRBV6-5 and TRBJ2-7; 9 nucleotides align to TRBD1. V gave up 6 bases and J gave up 1 base; unmatched junction bases: 7. The CDR3 is 15 residues long. In germline, CDR1 is MNHEY, CDR2 SVGAGI. The CDR3 region is CASRRKDRGSYEQYF. The CDR3, as DNA: TGTGCCAGCAGACGAAAGGACAGGGGTTCCTACGAGCAGTACTTC.

The chain carries TRBV27 and TRBJ1-5, with D possibly being TRBD1 (5 bases). Trimming shortened V by 0 bases and J by 9 bases, and 15 bases separated the two germline ends. The CDR3 is made up of 15 amino acids. Per the germline V gene, CDR1 is MNHEY and CDR2 is SMNVEV (reference sequence). The CDR3 nucleotides are TGTGCCAGCAGTTTATCGGTAGGGGAACCCGGGCCCCAGCATTTT. Translated, it gives CASSLSVGEPGPQHF.

CDR3 coding DNA: TGTGCCAGCAGCCTACAGCGGGAAGCGGAGACCCAGTACTTC. Amino acids: CASSLQREAETQYF. The rearrangement uses TRBV27 and TRBJ2-5; 7 bases align to TRBD2. V lost 6 bases to trimming and J lost 5 bases; unmatched junction nucleotides: 9. The germline CDR1 and CDR2 sequences are MNHEY and SMNVEV (reference sequence). This CDR3 has 14 amino acids.

V usage is TRBV10-3 and J usage is TRBJ1-2; 7 bases are a match to TRBD1. CDR1 is ENHRY and CDR2 is SYGVKD in the germline V gene. The CDR3 loop spans 13 amino acids. V was clipped by 8 bases and J by 2 bases; unmatched bases: 5. The CDR3 region is CAIQGGPNYGYTF. CDR3 nucleotides: TGTGCCATCCAGGGGGGACCAAACTATGGCTACACCTTC.

In its sample, this clone was seen once. This rearrangement joins TRBV7-9 to TRBJ2-1; TRBD1 aligns across 10 bases. V dropped 5 bases and J dropped 6; count of bases not matched to a gene: 7. The CDR3 is 15 amino acids. Germline V gives CDR1 SEHNR, CDR2 FQNEAQ (reference sequence). CDR3 sequence: CASSAAGTGVNEQFF. The CDR3 DNA follows: TGTGCCAGCAGCGCAGCCGGGACAGGGGTCAATGAGCAGTTCTTC.